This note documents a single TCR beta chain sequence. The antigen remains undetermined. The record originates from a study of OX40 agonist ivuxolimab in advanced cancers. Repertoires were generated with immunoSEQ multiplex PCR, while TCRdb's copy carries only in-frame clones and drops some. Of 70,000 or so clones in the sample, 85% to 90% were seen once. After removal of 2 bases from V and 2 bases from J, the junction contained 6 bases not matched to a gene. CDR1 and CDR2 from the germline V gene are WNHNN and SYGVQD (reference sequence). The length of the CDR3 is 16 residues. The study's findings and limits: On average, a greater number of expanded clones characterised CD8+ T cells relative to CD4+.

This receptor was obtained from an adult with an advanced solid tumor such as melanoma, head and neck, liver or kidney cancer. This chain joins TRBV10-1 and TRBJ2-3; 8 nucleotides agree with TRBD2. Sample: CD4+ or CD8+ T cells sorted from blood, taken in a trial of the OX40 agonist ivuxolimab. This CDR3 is CASSEVTGGATDTQYF. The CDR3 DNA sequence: TGCGCCAGCAGTGAGGTTACCGGGGGGGCCACAGATACGCAGTATTTT.